This T cell receptor (beta chain) emerged from a study of immune cell composition in non-small cell lung cancer (dated by TCRdb to 2017 to 2019). For the study in its entirety: To assign histologic subtype, which was mostly lung adenocarcinoma or squamous cell carcinoma, H&E was combined with p63, CK5, Napsin A and TTF-1 immunohistochemistry. Supplementary cohort #1 consisted of approximately eleven lung adenocarcinoma cases with paired tumour/lung TCR-beta sequencing and with TIL populations generated to assess tumour reactivity. Adaptive Biotechnologies TCR-beta sequencing was carried out on a few dozen paired NSCLC tumour and non-adjacent lung specimens, as well as on about 25 tumour-only specimens. A few tumour specimens with TCR-beta data were of rare histological subtypes and were excluded from the subtype comparisons.

From frozen aliquots of unsorted single-cell suspensions, genomic DNA was isolated using the QIAamp DNA kit. The tumour samples consisted of non-small cell lung cancer tissue that had been surgically resected. Tissues were received within 2 hours of resection and processed immediately into single-cell suspensions. Tissue was broken up mechanically, digested enzymatically with DNase I, collagenase I and hyaluronidase for 30 to 35 minutes at 37 degrees C, and then filtered and RBC-lysed. Of note for this clone: It has no known antigen specificity. No base-level quality is on record; no much larger clone is a single base apart.

The germline V gene (reference sequence) gives CDR1 as GTSNPN and CDR2 as SVGIG. Trimming costs V 4 bases and J 7 bases, and their ends lie 10 bases apart. The CDR3 numbers 11 residues from cysteine through phenylalanine. Only CDR3 DNA remains: 33 bases, in frame from the first base. What the study reported, not specific to this receptor: No significant correlation was found between tumour TCR-beta clonality and smoking pack-years. In over nine adenocarcinoma cases, a strong correlation was found between maximal tumour-associated clone frequency and TIL tumour reactivity, whereas no such correlation was found between overall clonality and TIL tumour reactivity. The reactivity cohort included only 10 or so cases, and whether tumour-reactive clones share sequences with the dominant in vivo tumour-associated clones was not shown. Lung squamous cell carcinoma tumours had significantly higher Top 10 clone scores and productive clonality than lung adenocarcinoma tumours. Tumour-associated clones >0.5% occurred in nearly half of NSCLC cases: approximately 35% of adenocarcinomas versus 75% of squamous carcinomas.

A two-step multiplex PCR was used to amplify TCR-beta CDR3 regions from genomic DNA, and Illumina-compatible adaptors were added in the second step. As a commercial immunoSEQ service, TCR-beta immunosequencing was carried out on an Illumina platform. The paper's processing steps were these. Two measures summarised the repertoires: productive clonality, and Top 10 Clones, meaning the percentage of T-cell templates coming from the ten most frequent sequences. Values of productive clonality ranged from 0 to 1, with a monoclonal population indicated by a value of 1. Sequences comprising at least 0.1% of tumour T-cell templates but absent from matched non-adjacent lung were defined as tumour-associated clones and were identified via log10 scatter plots. Two-group comparisons used Student's t-tests, stages used ANOVA, and relationships used linear regression, analysed in GraphPad Prism7 and R. TCRdb took this table from immuneACCESS and kept in-frame rearrangements with V and J called. Such tables lack part of the clones; where checked against another copy, unresolved V genes explain under half of the gap, and the rest is unexplained. The DNA was the basis for D and trimming; V, J and clone size are from that table. The sample table records fewer than 8,000 clones; approximately 84% of these occur just once. Clones ranked in the top ten supply about 15% of the sample.

Sequenced material: lung tumor tissue. The chain is encoded by TRBV30 joined to TRBJ1-2; the D region possibly corresponds to TRBD1 (5 bases align). The TCR sequence derives from a human donor with non-small cell lung cancer. CDR3 region: CAWTGLSGYTF. The DNA sequence is as follows: TGTGCCTGGACGGGACTTTCTGGCTACACCTTC. The full variable domain, completed from the reference TRBV30 and TRBJ1-2 proteins outside the CDR3, reads SQTIHQWPATLVQPVGSPLSLECTVEGTSNPNLYWYRQAAGRGLQLLFYSVGIGQISSEVPQNLSASRPQDRQFILSSKKLLLSDSGFYLCAWTGLSGYTFGSGTRLTVV.